This is a list of T cell receptor beta chains from one sample in a study of blood T cell repertoires in COVID-19. Repertoires were generated with immunoSEQ multiplex PCR, while TCRdb's copy carries only in-frame clones and drops some. Among about 380,000 clones listed, approximately 81% were seen once. Specimen: peripheral blood. The receptor set was obtained from a woman aged 18 to 35 with acute or convalescent COVID-19. Each CDR3 is given with its conserved first and last residue. The D gene is left open where the match is weak. Clone sizes are given selectively: once, few, many, or a class where the clone is expanded.

>TRBV5-5|TRBJ1-6|16|TRBD1|once
TGTGCCAGCAGCTTGGAGGACAGGGTCTATAATTCACCCCTCCACTTT
CASSLEDRVYNSPLHF
>TRBV28|TRBJ1-3|16|-|-
TGTGCCAGCATTAGGCGGACGCCGGGAGCGGGAAACACCATATATTTT
CASIRRTPGAGNTIYF
>TRBV5-1|TRBJ2-1|16|TRBD2|-
TGCGCCAGCACCTTGGGGACTAGCGTAGCCTACAATGAGCAGTTCTTC
CASTLGTSVAYNEQFF
>TRBV27|TRBJ1-2|14|TRBD1|-
TGTGCCAGCAGTTTATCGGGACAGGGGTATGGCTACACCTTC
CASSLSGQGYGYTF
>TRBV29-1|TRBJ2-3|15|TRBD1|-
TGCAGCGTTGAAACCGGGACAGGGGGTACAGATACGCAGTATTTT
CSVETGTGGTDTQYF
>TRBV9|TRBJ2-5|15|-|-
TGTGCCAGCAGCGCCCATCCCACTAGAGGAGAGACCCAGTACTTC
CASSAHPTRGETQYF
>TRBV6-5|TRBJ1-1|14|-|-
TGTGCCAGCGATAAGGAAGGGGAGGTAACTGAAGCTTTCTTT
CASDKEGEVTEAFF
>TRBV6-6|TRBJ1-5|14|-|once
TGTGCCAGCAGCGAGACAGTTAGCAATCAGCCCCAGCATTTT
CASSETVSNQPQHF
>TRBV6-5|TRBJ2-2|15|TRBD1|-
TGTGCCAGCATGAAGGACAGGGGCGCCTACCGGGAGCTGTTTTTT
CASMKDRGAYRELFF
>TRBV7-3|TRBJ1-5|17|TRBD1|-
TGTGCCAGCAGCGCCCGGACAGGGCGATATAGCAATCAGCCCCAGCATTTT
CASSARTGRYSNQPQHF
>TRBV7-2|TRBJ1-1|15|TRBD1|-
TGTGCCAGCAGCGCCAGACAGGGGTGGGTCACTGAAGCTTTCTTT
CASSARQGWVTEAFF
>TRBV7-9|TRBJ2-2|14|TRBD2|-
TGTGCCGGACTCACCGGGGGGGCGCCTTGGGAGCTGTTTTTT
CAGLTGGAPWELFF
>TRBV9|TRBJ2-7|16|TRBD1|-
TGTGCCAGCAGCGTAGTCGGTGGACAGGGGGGTCGAGGGCCGAACTTC
CASSVVGGQGGRGPNF
>TRBV2|TRBJ2-3|14|TRBD1|-
TGTGCCAGCAGTCAGGGACAGAACACAGATACGCAGTATTTT
CASSQGQNTDTQYF
>TRBV19|TRBJ1-5|15|-|-
TGTGCCAGTAGTATAGATTGGGGGGGCAATCAGCCCCAGCATTTT
CASSIDWGGNQPQHF
>TRBV11-1|TRBJ2-7|13|TRBD1|few
TGTGCCAGCAGCAGCGACAGGGTTCGCGAGCAGTACTTC
CASSSDRVREQYF
>TRBV6-6|TRBJ2-7|12|-|-
TGTGCCAGCCGGGACTCCTCCTACGAGCAGTACTTC
CASRDSSYEQYF
>TRBV9|TRBJ1-5|14|-|-
TGTGCCAGCAGCGTAGACTCGGGGGGTCAGCCCCAGCATTTT
CASSVDSGGQPQHF
>TRBV7-9|TRBJ2-7|15|TRBD1|once
TGTGCCAGCAGCGCCCGACAGGGGGCAGAGTACGAGCAGTACTTC
CASSARQGAEYEQYF
>TRBV28|TRBJ1-2|14|-|few
TGTGCCAGCAGTTTATTCCCGCCTAGCTATGGCTACACCTTC
CASSLFPPSYGYTF
>TRBV19|TRBJ1-1|17|-|-
TGTGCCAGTACCCCTGATTACCTGTGGGGCGTGAACACTGAAGCTTTCTTT
CASTPDYLWGVNTEAFF
>TRBV18|TRBJ1-2|13|-|many
TGTGCCAGCTCACCGAACAGGGAATGGGGCTACACCTTC
CASSPNREWGYTF
>TRBV19|TRBJ1-1|14|TRBD1|-
TGTGCCAGTAGCCTGGGACAGGGGTTCACTGAAGCTTTCTTT
CASSLGQGFTEAFF
>TRBV2|TRBJ2-3|14|-|-
TGTGCCAGCAGTTACACGGGTGGTGGCGATACGCAGTATTTT
CASSYTGGGDTQYF
>TRBV13|TRBJ2-1|15|TRBD2|-
TGTGCCAGCAGCATAACTAGCGGGGGCCGGGCTGAGCAGTTCTTC
CASSITSGGRAEQFF
>TRBV28|TRBJ1-2|12|-|-
TGTGCCAGCAGTTTACCCGGACAGAAGGGAACCTTC
CASSLPGQKGTF
>TRBV2|TRBJ1-3|14|-|-
TGTGCCAGCAGTGACAGGGATACGGGAAACACCATATATTTT
CASSDRDTGNTIYF
>TRBV5-1|TRBJ1-1|13|-|-
TGCGCCAGCAGCTTGATGATGGCAACTGAAGCTTTCTTT
CASSLMMATEAFF
>TRBV6-5|TRBJ2-3|14|-|-
TGTGCCAGCAGTCATGACGTCGGGACAGATACGCAGTATTTT
CASSHDVGTDTQYF
>TRBV11-2|TRBJ2-3|16|TRBD2|-
TGTGCCAGCAGCACACGGACTAGCGGGGGGTTATATACGCAGTATTTT
CASSTRTSGGLYTQYF
>TRBV9|TRBJ2-7|15|TRBD2|-
TGTGCCAGCAGCGTAGAGGTGCGGGGGTTTGACGAGCAGTACTTC
CASSVEVRGFDEQYF
>TRBV19|TRBJ2-1|15|TRBD2|-
TGTGCCAGTAGACATCTAGCGGGAGATTACAATGAGCAGTTCTTC
CASRHLAGDYNEQFF
>TRBV5-1|TRBJ2-7|13|-|-
TGCGCCAGCAGCCCGACAGCAAGGAACGAGCAGTACTTC
CASSPTARNEQYF
>TRBV14|TRBJ2-7|15|TRBD1|-
TGTGCCAGCAGCCAAGTTGACAGGGCTACCTACGAGCAGTACTTC
CASSQVDRATYEQYF
>TRBV6-6|TRBJ1-4|15|-|-
TGTGCCAGCAGTTTCACATGGGGCTCTGAGGAAAAACTGTTTTTT
CASSFTWGSEEKLFF